The clone carrying this T cell receptor (beta chain) was picked up a small number of times. The study ran its PCR with 60 Vbeta and 13 Jbeta primers. Sequenced by immunoSEQ multiplex PCR; TCRdb stores in-frame clones only, minus some. Among some 170,000 clones listed, 65% to 85% were seen once. The record originates from a study of cytomegalovirus exposure and HLA in healthy donors. The sequencing sample was made of PBMCs. The TCR was taken from a female donor in good health and CMV-seronegative.

CDR3 sequence: CASTLYSGGAETQYF. CDR3 DNA: TGTGCCAGCACCCTTTATAGCGGGGGGGCGGAGACCCAGTACTTC. The chain recombines TRBV2 with TRBJ2-5, with TRBD2 matching over 11 bases. The germline CDR1 and CDR2 sequences are SNHLY and FYNNEI. There are 15 residues in the CDR3. V trimming: 7 bases; J trimming: 5 bases; junction bases outside the gene matches: 9.